This T cell receptor beta chain was retrieved from a study of T cell changes during pregnancy in multiple sclerosis. The repertoire was sequenced with immunoSEQ multiplex PCR; TCRdb's copy has only in-frame clones and lacks some. The data hold about 39,000 clones, with around 93% observed a single time. The germline CDR1 and CDR2 sequences are SNHLY and FYNNEI. This CDR3 is built from 16 residues. J was trimmed by 5 bases and V by 8 bases; bases with no gene match: 16. Specimen: CD8+ T cells from peripheral blood mononuclear cells, collected before pregnancy. This chain uses TRBV2 with TRBJ1-1, with 8 bases matching TRBD1. The clonotype was recovered from a female donor with multiple sclerosis, enrolled in a pregnancy study. The CDR3 DNA reads TGTGCCAGCCCCTGGACAGGGATAGGGAGGGATACTGAAGCTTTCTTT. This encodes CASPWTGIGRDTEAFF.